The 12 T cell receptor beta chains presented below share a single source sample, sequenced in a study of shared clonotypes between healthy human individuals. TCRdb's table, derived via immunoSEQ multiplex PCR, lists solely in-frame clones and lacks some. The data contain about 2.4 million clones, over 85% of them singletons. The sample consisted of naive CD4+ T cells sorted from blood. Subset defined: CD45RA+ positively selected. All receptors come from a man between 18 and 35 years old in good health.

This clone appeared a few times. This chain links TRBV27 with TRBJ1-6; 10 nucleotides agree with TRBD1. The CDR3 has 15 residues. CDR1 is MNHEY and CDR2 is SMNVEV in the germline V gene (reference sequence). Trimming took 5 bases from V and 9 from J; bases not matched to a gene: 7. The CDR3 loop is CASSLGTGVFSPLHF. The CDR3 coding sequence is TGTGCCAGCAGTCTTGGGACAGGGGTGTTTTCACCCCTCCACTTT.

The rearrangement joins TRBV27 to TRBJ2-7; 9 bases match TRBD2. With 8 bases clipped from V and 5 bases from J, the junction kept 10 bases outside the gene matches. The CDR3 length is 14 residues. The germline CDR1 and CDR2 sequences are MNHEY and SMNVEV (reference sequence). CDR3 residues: CASSTSGRFDEQYF. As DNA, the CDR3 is TGTGCCAGCTCGACTAGCGGCCGTTTCGACGAGCAGTACTTC.

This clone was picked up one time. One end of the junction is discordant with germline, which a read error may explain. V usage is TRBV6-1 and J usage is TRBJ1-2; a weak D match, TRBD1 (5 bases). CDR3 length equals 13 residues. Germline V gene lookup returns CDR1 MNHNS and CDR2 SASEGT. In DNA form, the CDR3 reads TGTGCCAGCAGACCACAGGTTAACGATGGCTACACCTTC. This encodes CASRPQVNDGYTF.

CDR3 nucleotides: TGTGCCAGCAGTAAACTCCGGGACAGAGGCAATCAGCCCCAGCATTTT. Protein product: CASSKLRDRGNQPQHF. This rearrangement joins TRBV27 to TRBJ1-5; 7 bases map to TRBD1. Unmatched junction bases numbered 9, after V lost 5 bases and J lost 2 bases. The germline V gene encodes CDR1 MNHEY and CDR2 SMNVEV (reference sequence). CDR3 length equals 16 residues.

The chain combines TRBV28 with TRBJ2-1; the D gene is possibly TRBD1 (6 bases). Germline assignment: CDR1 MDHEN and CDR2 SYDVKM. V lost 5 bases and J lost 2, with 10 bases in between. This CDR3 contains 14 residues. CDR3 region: CASSPRTAYNEQFF. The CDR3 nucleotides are TGTGCCAGCAGTCCAAGGACAGCCTACAATGAGCAGTTCTTC.

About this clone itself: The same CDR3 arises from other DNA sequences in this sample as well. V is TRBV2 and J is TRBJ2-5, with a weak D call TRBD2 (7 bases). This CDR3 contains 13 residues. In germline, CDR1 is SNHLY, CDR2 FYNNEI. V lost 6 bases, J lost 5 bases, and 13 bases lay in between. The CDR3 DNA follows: TGTGCCAGCAGCCGGGGGGCTGGGGAGACCCAGTACTTC. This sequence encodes CASSRGAGETQYF.

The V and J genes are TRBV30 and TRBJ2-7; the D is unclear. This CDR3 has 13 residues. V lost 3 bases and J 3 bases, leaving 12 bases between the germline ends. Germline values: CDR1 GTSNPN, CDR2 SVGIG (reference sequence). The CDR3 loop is CAWSADFNYEQYF. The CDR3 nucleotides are TGTGCCTGGAGCGCCGACTTTAACTACGAGCAGTACTTC.

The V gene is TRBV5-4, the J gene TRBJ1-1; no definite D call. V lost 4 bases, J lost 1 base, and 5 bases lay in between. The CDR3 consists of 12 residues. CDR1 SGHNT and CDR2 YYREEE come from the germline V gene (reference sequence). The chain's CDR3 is CASSGQNTEAFF. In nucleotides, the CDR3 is TGTGCCAGCAGCGGGCAGAACACTGAAGCTTTCTTT. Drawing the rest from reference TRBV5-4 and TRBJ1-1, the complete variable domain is ETGVTQSPTHLIKTRGQQVTLRCSSQSGHNTVSWYQQALGQGPQFIFQYYREEENGRGNFPPRFSGLQFPNYSSELNVNALELDDSALYLCASSGQNTEAFFGQGTRLTVV.

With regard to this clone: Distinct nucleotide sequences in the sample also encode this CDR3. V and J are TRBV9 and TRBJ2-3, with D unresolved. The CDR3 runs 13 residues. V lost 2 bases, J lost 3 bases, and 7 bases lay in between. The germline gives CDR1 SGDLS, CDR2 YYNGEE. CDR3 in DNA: TGTGCCAGCAGCGTGCAGACGACAGATACGCAGTATTTT. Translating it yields CASSVQTTDTQYF.

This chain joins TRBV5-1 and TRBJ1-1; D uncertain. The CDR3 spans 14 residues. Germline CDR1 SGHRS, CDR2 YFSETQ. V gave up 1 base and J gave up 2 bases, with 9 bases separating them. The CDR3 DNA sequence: TGCGCCAGCAGCTTGCGGCAGTTCAACACTGAAGCTTTCTTT. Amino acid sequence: CASSLRQFNTEAFF.

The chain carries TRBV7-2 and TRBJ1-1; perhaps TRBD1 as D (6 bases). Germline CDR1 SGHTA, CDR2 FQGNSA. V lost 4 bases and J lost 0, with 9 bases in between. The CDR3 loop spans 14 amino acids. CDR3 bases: TGTGCCAGCAGCTCGGGGGCGGTGAACACTGAAGCTTTCTTT. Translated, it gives CASSSGAVNTEAFF.

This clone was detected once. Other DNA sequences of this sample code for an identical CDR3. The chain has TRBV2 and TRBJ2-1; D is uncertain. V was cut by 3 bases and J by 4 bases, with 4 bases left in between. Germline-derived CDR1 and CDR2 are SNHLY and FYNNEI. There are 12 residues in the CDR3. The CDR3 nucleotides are TGTGCCAGCAGTGAGGGGTACAATGAGCAGTTCTTC. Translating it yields CASSEGYNEQFF.